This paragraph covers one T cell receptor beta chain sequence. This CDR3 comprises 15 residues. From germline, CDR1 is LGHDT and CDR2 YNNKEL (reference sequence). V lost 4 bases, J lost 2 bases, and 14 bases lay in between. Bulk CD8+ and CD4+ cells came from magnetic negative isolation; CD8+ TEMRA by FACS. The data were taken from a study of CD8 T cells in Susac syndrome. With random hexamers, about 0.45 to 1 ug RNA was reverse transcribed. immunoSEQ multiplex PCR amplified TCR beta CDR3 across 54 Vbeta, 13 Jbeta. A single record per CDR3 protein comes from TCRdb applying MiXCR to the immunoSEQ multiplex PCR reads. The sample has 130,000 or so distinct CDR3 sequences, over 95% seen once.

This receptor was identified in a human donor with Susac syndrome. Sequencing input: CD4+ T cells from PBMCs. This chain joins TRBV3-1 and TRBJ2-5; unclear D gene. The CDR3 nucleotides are TGTGCCAGCAGCCCCCTAACTGTTGTTCAAGAGACCCAGTACTTC. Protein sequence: CASSPLTVVQETQYF.